This T cell receptor (beta chain) was observed in a study of blood T cells in healthy people across ages. For the second PCR, which ran for about 6 to 11 cycles, a sample-barcoded 5' primer and a J-beta primer mix were used. TCRdb analysed the 5' RACE reads with MiXCR anew, one entry per CDR3 protein. The sample holds over 1,300,000 distinct CDR3 sequences; around 59% are singletons and the top ten take 6.5% to 8.5%. Peripheral blood from each donor was collected in a volume of 9.5 to 10 milliliters. Study results and limitations: While age rose, TCR beta diversity per million T cells dropped in a roughly linear way.

This clonotype was counted a few times. Antigen unknown. The length of the CDR3 is 16 residues. Trimming took 0 bases from V and 2 from J; bases not matched to a gene: 3. Germline values: CDR1 SGHDT, CDR2 YYEEEE. The TCR was taken from a young man in good health. V usage is TRBV5-6 and J usage is TRBJ2-2, with 8 bases matching TRBD1. The material sequenced was blood. The CDR3 protein is CASSLGQGPNTGELFF. CDR3 DNA sequence: TGTGCCAGCAGCTTGGGACAGGGGCCCAACACCGGGGAGCTGTTTTTT.